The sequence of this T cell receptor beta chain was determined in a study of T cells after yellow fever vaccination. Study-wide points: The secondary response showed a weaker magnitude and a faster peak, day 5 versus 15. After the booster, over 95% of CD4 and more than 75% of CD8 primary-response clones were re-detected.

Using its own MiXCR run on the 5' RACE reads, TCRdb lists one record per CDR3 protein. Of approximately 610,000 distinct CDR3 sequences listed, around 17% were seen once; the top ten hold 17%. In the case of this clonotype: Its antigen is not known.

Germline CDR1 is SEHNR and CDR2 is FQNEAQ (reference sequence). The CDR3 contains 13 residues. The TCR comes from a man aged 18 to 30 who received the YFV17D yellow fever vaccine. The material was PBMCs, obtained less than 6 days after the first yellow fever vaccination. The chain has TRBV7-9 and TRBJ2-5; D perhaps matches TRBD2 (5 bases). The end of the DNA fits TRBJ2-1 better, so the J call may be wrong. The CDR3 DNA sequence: TGTGCCAGCAGCCGTCGGGATCAAGAGACCCAGTTCTTC. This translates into CASSRRDQETQFF.